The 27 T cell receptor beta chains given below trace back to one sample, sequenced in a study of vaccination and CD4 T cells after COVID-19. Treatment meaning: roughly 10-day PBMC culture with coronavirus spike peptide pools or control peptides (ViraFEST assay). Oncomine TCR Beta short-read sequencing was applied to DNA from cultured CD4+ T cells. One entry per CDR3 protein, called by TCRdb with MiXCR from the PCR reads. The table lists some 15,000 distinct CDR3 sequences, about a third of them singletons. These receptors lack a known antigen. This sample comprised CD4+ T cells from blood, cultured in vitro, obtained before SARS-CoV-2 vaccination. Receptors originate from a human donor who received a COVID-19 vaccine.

CDR3 bases: TGTGCCAGCAGCGGCGGAGCGGGGAACTACGAGCAGTACTTC. It translates to CASSGGAGNYEQYF. The rearrangement joins TRBV9 to TRBJ2-7; 7 nucleotides line up with TRBD2. The CDR3 is made up of 14 amino acids. With V trimmed by 3 bases and J by 3 bases, 6 bases remained unmatched. Per the germline V gene, CDR1 is SGDLS and CDR2 is YYNGEE.

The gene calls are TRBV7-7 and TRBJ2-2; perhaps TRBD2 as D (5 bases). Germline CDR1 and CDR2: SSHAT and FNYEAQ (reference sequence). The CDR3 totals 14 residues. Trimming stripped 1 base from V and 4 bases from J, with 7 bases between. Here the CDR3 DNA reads TGTGCCAGCAGCTTAGGTCGGGGCACCGGGGAGCTGTTTTTT. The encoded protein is CASSLGRGTGELFF.

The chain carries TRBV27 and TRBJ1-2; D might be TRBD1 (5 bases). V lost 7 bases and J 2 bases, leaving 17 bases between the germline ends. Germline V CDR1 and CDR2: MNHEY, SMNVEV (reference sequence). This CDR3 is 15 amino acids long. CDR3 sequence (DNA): TGTGCCAGCACCCCTCACGGCAGGGAAAACTATGGCTACACCTTC. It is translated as CASTPHGRENYGYTF.

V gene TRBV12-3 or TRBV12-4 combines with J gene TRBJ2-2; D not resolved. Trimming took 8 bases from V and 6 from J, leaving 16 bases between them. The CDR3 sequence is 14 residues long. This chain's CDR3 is CASRASIQSGELFF. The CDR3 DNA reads TGTGCCAGCCGTGCGTCTATTCAGTCCGGGGAGCTGTTTTTT.

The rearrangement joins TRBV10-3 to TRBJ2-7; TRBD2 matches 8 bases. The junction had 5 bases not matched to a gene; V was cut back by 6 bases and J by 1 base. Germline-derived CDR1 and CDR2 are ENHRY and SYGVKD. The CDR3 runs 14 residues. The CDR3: CAIRSGGASYEQYF. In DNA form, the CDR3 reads TGTGCCATCAGGTCGGGGGGGGCGTCCTACGAGCAGTACTTC.

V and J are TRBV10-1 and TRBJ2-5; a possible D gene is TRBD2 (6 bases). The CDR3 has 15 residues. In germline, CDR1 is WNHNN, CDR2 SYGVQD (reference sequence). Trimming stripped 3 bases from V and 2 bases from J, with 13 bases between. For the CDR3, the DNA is TGCGCCAGCAGTGAAAGTTCAGGGACTCAAGAGACCCAGTACTTC. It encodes CASSESSGTQETQYF.

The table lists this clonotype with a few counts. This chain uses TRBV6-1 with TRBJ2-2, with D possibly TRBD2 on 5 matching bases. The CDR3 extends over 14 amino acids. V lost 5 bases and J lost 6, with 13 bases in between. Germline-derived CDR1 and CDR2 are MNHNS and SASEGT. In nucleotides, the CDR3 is TGTGCCAGCAGTCGAGAGGGTTTCGCCGGGGAGCTGTTTTTT. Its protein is CASSREGFAGELFF.

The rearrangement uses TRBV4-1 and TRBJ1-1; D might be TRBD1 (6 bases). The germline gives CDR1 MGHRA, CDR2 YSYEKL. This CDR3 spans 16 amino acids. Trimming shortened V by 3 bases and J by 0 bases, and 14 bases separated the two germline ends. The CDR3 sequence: CASSQGGRGMNTEAFF. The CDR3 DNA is TGCGCCAGCAGCCAGGGGGGCAGGGGTATGAACACTGAAGCTTTCTTT.

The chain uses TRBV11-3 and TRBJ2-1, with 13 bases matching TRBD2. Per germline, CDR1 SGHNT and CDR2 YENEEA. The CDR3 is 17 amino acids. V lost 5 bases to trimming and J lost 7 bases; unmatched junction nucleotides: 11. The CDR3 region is CASSLLAGGGFTNEQFF. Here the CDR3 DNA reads TGTGCCAGCAGCCTACTAGCGGGGGGGGGCTTCACTAATGAGCAGTTCTTC.

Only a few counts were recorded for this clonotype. The CDR3 coding sequence is TGTGCCACCAGTGATCTCCCCCCCGGGGACCAAGAGACCCAGTACTTC. This sequence encodes CATSDLPPGDQETQYF. The chain recombines TRBV24-1 with TRBJ2-5, with D possibly matching TRBD2 (5 bases). Germline V gene data show CDR1 as KGHDR and CDR2 as SFDVKD. Deletions cut 3 bases from V and 0 bases from J, with 13 bases between. The CDR3 runs to 16 residues.

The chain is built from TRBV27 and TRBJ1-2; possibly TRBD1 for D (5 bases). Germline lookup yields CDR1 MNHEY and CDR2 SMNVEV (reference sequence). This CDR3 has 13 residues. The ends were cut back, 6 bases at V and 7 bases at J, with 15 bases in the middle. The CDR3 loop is CASSLGPVGGYTF. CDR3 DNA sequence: TGTGCCAGCAGCCTGGGACCGGTAGGTGGCTACACCTTC.

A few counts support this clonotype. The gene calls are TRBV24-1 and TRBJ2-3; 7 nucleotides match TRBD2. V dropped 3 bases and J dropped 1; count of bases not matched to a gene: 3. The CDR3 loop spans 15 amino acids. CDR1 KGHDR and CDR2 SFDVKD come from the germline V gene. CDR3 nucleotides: TGTGCCACCAGTGATATCAGCGGGGGCACAGATACGCAGTATTTT. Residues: CATSDISGGTDTQYF.

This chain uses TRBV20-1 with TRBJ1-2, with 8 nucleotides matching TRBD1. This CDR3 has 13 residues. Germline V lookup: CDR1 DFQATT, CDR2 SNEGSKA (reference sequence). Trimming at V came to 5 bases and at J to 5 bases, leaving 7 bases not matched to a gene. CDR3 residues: CSAPGGAGYGYTF. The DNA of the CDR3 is TGCAGTGCTCCAGGGGGCGCAGGGTATGGCTACACCTTC.

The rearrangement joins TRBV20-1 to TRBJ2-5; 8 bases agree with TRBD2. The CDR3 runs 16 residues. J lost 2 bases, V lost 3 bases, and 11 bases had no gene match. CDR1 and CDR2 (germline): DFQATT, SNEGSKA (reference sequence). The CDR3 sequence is CSASGGAGSGQETQYF. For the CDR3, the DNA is TGCAGTGCTAGCGGGGGGGCTGGTTCGGGGCAAGAGACCCAGTACTTC.

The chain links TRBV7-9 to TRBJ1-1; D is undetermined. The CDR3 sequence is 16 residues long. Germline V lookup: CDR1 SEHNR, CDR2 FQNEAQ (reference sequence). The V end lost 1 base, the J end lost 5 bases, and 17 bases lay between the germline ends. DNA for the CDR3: TGTGCCAGCAGCTTAGTACGGCTTATCGAAGAGACTGAAGCTTTCTTT. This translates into CASSLVRLIEETEAFF.

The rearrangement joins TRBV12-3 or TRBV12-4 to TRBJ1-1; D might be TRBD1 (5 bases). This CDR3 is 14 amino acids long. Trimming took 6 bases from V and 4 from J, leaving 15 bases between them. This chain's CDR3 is CASRGGGRGTEAFF. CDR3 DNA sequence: TGTGCCAGCAGGGGGGGAGGAAGGGGCACTGAAGCTTTCTTT.

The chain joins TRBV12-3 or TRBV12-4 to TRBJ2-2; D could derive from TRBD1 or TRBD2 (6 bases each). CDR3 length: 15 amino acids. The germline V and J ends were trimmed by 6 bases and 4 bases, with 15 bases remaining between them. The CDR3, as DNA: TGTGCCAGCAGGGAGGGACATTTCGGCACCGGGGAGCTGTTTTTT. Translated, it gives CASREGHFGTGELFF.

The chain's CDR3 is CSVEDRLAGGPGSYEQYF. The CDR3 coding sequence is TGCAGCGTTGAAGACAGACTAGCAGGGGGGCCAGGGTCCTACGAGCAGTACTTC. The rearrangement joins TRBV29-1 to TRBJ2-7; D tentatively reads TRBD1 or TRBD2 (7 bases each). Trimming cost V 0 bases and J 1 base, with 22 bases left between them. The CDR3 has 18 residues. The V gene's germline CDR1 is SQVTM and CDR2 ANQGSEA.

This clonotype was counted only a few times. The CDR3 DNA follows: TGTGCCAGCAGTGACTCTAGCGGGGGGTACACAGATACGCAGTATTTT. Amino acid sequence: CASSDSSGGYTDTQYF. The rearrangement uses TRBV6-4 and TRBJ2-3, with 10 bases lining up with TRBD2. The CDR3 is 16 residues long. Germline assignment: CDR1 MRHNA and CDR2 SNTAGT. Unmatched junction bases numbered 2, after V lost 0 bases and J lost 2 bases.

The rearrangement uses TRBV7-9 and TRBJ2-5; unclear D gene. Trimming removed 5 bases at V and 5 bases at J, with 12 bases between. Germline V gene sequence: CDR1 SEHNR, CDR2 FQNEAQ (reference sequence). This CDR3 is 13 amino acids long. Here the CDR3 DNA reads TGTGCCAGCAGCCGAGGAGTTTGGGAGACCCAGTACTTC. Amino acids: CASSRGVWETQYF. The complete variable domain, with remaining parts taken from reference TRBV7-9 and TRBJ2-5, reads DTGVSQNPRHKITKRGQNVTFRCDPISEHNRLYWYRQTLGQGPEFLTYFQNEAQLEKSRLLSDRFSAERPKGSFSTLEIQRTEQGDSAMYLCASSRGVWETQYFGPGTRLLVL.

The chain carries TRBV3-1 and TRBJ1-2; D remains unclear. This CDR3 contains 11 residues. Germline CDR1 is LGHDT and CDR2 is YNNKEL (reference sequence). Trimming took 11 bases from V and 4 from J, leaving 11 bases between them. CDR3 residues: CALSFFYGYTF. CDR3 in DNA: TGTGCCCTAAGCTTCTTCTATGGCTACACCTTC.

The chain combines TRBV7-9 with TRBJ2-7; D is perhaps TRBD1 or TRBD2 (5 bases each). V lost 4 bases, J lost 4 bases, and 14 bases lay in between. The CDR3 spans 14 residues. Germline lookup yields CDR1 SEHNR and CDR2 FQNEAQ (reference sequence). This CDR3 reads CASSSVLEGYEQYF. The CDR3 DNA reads TGTGCCAGCAGCTCGGTTCTTGAGGGGTACGAGCAGTACTTC.

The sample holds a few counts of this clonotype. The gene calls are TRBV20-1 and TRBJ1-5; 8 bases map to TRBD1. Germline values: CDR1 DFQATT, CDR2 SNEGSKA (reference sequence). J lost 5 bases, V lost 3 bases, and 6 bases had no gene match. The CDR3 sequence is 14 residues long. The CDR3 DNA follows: TGCAGTGCTAGGAATGACAGGGGCCATCAGCCCCAGCATTTT. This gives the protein CSARNDRGHQPQHF.

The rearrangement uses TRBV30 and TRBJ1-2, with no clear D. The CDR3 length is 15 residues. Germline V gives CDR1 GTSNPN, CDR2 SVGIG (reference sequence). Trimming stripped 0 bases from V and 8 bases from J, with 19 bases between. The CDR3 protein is CAWSVGVRASKGYTF. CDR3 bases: TGTGCCTGGAGTGTGGGTGTCCGGGCGAGTAAGGGCTACACCTTC.

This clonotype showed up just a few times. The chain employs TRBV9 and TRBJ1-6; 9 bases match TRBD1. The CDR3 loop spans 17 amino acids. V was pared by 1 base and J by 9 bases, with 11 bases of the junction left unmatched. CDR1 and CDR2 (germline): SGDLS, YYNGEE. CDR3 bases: TGTGCCAGCAGCGTAACCCCGACAGGGGGATCGAGTTCACCCCTCCACTTT. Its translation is CASSVTPTGGSSSPLHF.

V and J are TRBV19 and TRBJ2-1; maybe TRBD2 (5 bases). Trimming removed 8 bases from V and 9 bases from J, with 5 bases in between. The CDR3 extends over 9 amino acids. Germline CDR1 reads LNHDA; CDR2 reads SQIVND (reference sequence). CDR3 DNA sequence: TGTGCCAGTGGACTTGAGCAGTTCTTC. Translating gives CASGLEQFF.

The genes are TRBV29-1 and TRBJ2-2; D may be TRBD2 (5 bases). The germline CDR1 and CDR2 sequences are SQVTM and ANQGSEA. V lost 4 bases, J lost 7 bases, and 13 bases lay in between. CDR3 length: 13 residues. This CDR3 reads CSVAGDRDGELFF. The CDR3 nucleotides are TGCAGCGTTGCCGGGGATCGGGACGGGGAGCTGTTTTTT.